This TCR beta chain was identified during a study of shared clonotypes between healthy human individuals. Overall study context: Contributing individuals were a couple of females and a few males aged 18 to 49.

Profiled with immunoSEQ multiplex PCR; TCRdb holds only in-frame clones, not every one. The repertoire holds 2 million to 2.5 million clones, with approximately 95% as singletons. This clone appeared once. Its matching antigen is unknown. The study, taken as a whole, reports: All-four-donor shared clonotypes had higher generation probabilities than non-shared clonotypes did.

Trimming shortened V by 4 bases and J by 2 bases, and 13 bases separated the two germline ends. This CDR3 region has 14 residues. Looked up from germline, CDR1 is SGHRS and CDR2 is YFSETQ. The genes are TRBV5-1 and TRBJ2-7; D uncertain. This TCR derives from a man between 18 and 29 years old in good health. Some clones in this sample may be carry-over from other donors' samples. Sequencing used naive CD4+ T cells from PBMCs. Indicated subset: CD45RA+ positively selected. CDR3 residues: CASSLMGRAYEQYF. The CDR3 DNA follows: TGCGCCAGCAGCCTAATGGGTAGGGCCTACGAGCAGTACTTC.